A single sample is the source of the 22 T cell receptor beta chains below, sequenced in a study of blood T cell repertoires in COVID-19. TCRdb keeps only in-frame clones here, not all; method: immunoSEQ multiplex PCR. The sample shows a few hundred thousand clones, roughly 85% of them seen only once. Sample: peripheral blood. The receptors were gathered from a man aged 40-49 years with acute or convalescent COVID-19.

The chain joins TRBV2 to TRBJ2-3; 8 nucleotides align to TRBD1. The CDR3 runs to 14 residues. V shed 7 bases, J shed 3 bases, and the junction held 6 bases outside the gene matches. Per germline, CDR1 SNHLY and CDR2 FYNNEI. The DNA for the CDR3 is TGTGCCAGCAAAAGGGGACAGGCGACAGATACGCAGTATTTT. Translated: CASKRGQATDTQYF.

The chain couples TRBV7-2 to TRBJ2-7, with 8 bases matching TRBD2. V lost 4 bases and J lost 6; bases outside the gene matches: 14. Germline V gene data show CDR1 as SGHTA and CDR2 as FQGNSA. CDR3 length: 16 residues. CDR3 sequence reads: CASSSIAGGSKGEQYF. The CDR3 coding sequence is TGTGCCAGCAGCTCGATCGCGGGGGGCTCCAAGGGCGAGCAGTACTTC.

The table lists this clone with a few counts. The CDR3 DNA reads as TGCGCCAGCAGCCAAGAGGTAGGGACAGGTCTTAATGAGCAGTTCTTC. Protein: CASSQEVGTGLNEQFF. The rearrangement uses TRBV4-1 and TRBJ2-1; 8 bases are shared with TRBD1. The CDR3 covers 16 residues. Trimming at V came to 0 bases and at J to 7 bases, leaving 8 bases not matched to a gene. The germline gives CDR1 MGHRA, CDR2 YSYEKL.

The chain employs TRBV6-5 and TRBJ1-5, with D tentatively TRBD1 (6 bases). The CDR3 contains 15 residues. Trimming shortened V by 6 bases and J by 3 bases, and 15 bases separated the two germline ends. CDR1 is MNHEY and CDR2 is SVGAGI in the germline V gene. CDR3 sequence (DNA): TGTGCCAGCAGAACCGTGACAGGTTCCAATCAGCCCCAGCATTTT. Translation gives CASRTVTGSNQPQHF.

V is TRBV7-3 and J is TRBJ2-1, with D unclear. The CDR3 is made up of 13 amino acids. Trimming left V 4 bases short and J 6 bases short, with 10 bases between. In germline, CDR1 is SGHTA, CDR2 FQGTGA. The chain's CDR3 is CASSSYLSNEQFF. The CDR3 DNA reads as TGTGCCAGCAGCTCATACTTATCCAATGAGCAGTTCTTC.

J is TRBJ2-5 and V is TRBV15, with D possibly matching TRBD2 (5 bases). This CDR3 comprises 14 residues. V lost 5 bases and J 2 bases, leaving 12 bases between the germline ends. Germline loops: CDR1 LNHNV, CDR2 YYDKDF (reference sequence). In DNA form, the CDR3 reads TGTGCCACCAGCCGGCGGACTGGACAAGAGACCCAGTACTTC. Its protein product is CATSRRTGQETQYF. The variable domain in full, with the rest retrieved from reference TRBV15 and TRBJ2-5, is DAMVIQNPRYQVTQFGKPVTLSCSQTLNHNVMYWYQQKSSQAPKLLFHYYDKDFNNEADTPDNFQSRRPNTSFCFLDIRSPGLGDTAMYLCATSRRTGQETQYFGPGTRLLVL.

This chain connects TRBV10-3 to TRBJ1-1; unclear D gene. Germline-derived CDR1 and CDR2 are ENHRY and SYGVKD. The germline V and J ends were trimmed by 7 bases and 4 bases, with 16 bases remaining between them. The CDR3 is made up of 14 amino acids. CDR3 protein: CAITRLLGVTEAFF. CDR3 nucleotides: TGTGCCATCACCCGGTTGTTAGGAGTCACTGAAGCTTTCTTT.

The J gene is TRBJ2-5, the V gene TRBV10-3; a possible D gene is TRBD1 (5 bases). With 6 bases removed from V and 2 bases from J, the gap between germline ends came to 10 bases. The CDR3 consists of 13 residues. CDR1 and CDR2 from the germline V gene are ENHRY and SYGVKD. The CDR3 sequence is CAISRVGQETQYF. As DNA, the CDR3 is TGTGCCATCAGCAGGGTTGGGCAAGAGACCCAGTACTTC.

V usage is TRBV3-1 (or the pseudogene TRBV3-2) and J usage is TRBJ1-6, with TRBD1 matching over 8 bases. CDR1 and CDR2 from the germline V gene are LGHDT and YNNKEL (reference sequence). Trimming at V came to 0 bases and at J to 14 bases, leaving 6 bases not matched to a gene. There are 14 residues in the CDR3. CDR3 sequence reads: CASSQDTQGATLHF. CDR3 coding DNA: TGTGCCAGCAGCCAAGATACTCAGGGGGCCACCCTCCACTTT.

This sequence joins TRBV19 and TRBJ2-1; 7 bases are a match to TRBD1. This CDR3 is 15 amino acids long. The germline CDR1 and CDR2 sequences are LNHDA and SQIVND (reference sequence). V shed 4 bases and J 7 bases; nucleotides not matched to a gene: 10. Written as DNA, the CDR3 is TGTGCCAGTAGTACCAACAGGGGTCCGGGGAATGAGCAGTTCTTC. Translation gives CASSTNRGPGNEQFF.

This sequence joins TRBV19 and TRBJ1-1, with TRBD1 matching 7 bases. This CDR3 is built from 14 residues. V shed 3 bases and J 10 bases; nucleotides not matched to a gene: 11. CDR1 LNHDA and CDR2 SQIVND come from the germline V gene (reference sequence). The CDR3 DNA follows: TGTGCCAGTAGTATCGGTTTCGGGACAGCGGGAGCTTTCTTT. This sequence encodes CASSIGFGTAGAFF. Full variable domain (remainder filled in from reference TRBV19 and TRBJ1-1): DGGITQSPKYLFRKEGQNVTLSCEQNLNHDAMYWYRQDPGQGLRLIYYSQIVNDFQKGDIAEGYSVSREKKESFPLTVTSAQKNPTAFYLCASSIGFGTAGAFFGQGTRLTVV.

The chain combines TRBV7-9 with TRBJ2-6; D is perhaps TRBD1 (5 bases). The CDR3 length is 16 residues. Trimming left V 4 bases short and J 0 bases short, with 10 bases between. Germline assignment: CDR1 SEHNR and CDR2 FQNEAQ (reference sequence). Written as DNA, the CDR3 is TGTGCCAGCAGCTCCTGGACATCCTCTGGGGCCAACGTCCTGACTTTC. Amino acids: CASSSWTSSGANVLTF.

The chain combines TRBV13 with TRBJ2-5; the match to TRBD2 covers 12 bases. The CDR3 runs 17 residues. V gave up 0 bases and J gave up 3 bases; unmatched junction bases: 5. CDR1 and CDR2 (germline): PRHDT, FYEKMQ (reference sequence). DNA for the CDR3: TGTGCCAGCAGCTTAGGTCGGACTAGCGGGGCCGAAGAGACCCAGTACTTC. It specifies CASSLGRTSGAEETQYF.

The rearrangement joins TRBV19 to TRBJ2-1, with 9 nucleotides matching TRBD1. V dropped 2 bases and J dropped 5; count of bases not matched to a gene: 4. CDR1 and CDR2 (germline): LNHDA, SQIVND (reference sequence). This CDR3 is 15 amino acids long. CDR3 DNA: TGTGCCAGTAGTATATGGGGACAGGGACACAATGAGCAGTTCTTC. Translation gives CASSIWGQGHNEQFF.

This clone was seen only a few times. DNA for the CDR3: TGTGCCAGCAGTTCCGGCGGTCGGACACCGGCTTTCTTT. Its translation: CASSSGGRTPAFF. The chain couples TRBV27 to TRBJ1-1, with D possibly matching TRBD1 (5 bases). The CDR3 covers 13 residues. The germline V gene has CDR1 MNHEY and CDR2 SMNVEV (reference sequence). Trimming removed 4 bases at V and 11 bases at J, with 17 bases between.

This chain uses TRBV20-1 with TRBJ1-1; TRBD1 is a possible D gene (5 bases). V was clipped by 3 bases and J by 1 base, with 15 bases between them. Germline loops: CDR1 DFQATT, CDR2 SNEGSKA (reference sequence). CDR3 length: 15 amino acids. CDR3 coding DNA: TGCAGTGCTAGTAGGGGCCAAGCCGAGAACACTGAAGCTTTCTTT. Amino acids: CSASRGQAENTEAFF.

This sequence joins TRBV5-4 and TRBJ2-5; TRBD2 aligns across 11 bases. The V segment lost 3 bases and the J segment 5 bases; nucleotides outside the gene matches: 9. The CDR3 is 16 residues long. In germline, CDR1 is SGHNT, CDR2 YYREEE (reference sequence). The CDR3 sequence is CASSSKLAGAGETQYF. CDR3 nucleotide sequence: TGTGCCAGCAGCTCGAAACTAGCGGGGGCCGGGGAGACCCAGTACTTC.

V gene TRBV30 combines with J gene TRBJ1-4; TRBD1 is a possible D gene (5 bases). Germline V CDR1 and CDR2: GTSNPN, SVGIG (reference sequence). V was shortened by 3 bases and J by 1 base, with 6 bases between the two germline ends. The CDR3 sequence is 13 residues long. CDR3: CAWSDRTNEKLFF. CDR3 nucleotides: TGTGCCTGGAGCGACAGAACTAATGAAAAACTGTTTTTT.

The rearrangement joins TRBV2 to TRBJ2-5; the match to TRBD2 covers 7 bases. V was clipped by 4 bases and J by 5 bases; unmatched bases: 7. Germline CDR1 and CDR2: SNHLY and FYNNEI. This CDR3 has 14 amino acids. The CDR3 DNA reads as TGTGCCAGCAGTGGGACTAGGTCGGGGGAGACCCAGTACTTC. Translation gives CASSGTRSGETQYF.

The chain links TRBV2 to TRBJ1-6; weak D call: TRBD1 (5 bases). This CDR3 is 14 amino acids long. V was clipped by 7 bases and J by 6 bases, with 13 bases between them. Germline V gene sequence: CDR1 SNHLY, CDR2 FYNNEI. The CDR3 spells CASTDTGSNSPLHF. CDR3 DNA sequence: TGTGCCAGCACCGACACAGGCTCTAATTCACCCCTCCACTTT.

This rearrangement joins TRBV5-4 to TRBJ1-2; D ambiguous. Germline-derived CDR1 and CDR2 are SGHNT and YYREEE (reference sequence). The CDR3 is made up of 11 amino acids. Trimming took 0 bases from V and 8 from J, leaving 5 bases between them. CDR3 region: CASSLGGGYTF. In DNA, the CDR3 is TGTGCCAGCAGCTTGGGAGGGGGCTACACCTTC.

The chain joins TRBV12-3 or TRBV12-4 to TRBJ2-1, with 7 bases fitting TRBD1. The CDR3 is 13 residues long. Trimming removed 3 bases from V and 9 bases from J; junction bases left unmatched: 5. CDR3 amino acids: CASSFKGAGEQFF. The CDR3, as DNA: TGTGCCAGCAGTTTCAAGGGGGCGGGTGAGCAGTTCTTC.